This T cell receptor (beta chain) was identified during a study of blood T cell repertoires in COVID-19. Study details: Samples came from the United States, Italy and Spain, spanning acute and convalescent COVID-19. PBMCs, B-cell-depleted T cells, or T cells provided the cDNA or gDNA that made up the material.

Sequenced by immunoSEQ multiplex PCR; TCRdb stores in-frame clones only, minus some. The sample records about 140,000 clones, approximately 90% being singletons. The ends were cut back, 6 bases at V and 7 bases at J, with 21 bases in the middle. The CDR3 covers 15 residues. Germline V gene lookup returns CDR1 MNHEY and CDR2 SVGAGI. Material for sequencing was peripheral blood. The sequence came from a man in his fifties or sixties with active or convalescent COVID-19. The V gene is TRBV6-5, the J gene TRBJ2-5; TRBD2 is a possible D gene (6 bases). The CDR3 loop is CASRILADIGVTQYF. The CDR3 DNA follows: TGTGCCAGCAGGATACTAGCTGATATAGGGGTGACCCAGTACTTC.